The rows below give T cell receptor beta chains drawn from one sample of a study of early T cells in non-severe SARS-CoV-2 infection. TCRdb re-analysed the 5' RACE reads in MiXCR, keeping a single row per CDR3 protein. This sample has about 69,000 distinct CDR3 sequences, with roughly 9.4% found just once. The material sequenced was whole blood. The receptors here all came from an adult who was a healthcare worker with PCR-confirmed SARS-CoV-2 infection or an uninfected control (not recorded which). Both conserved end residues are part of each CDR3. Fields, in order: CDR3 DNA, CDR3 protein, V gene, J gene, clone size, D gene. The D gene is left open where the match is weak. Not all rows give a size; the values are once, few, many and, for expanded clones, a class.

cdr3_nt: TGCAGTGCCCTGGTCGATAGCAGTATGGGCAATGAGCAGTTCTTC
cdr3_aa: CSALVDSSMGNEQFF
v_call: TRBV20-1
j_call: TRBJ2-1
clone_size: many
d_call: NA

cdr3_nt: TGCACCTTAACACACTCCTACGAGCAGTACTTC
cdr3_aa: CTLTHSYEQYF
v_call: TRBV29-1
j_call: TRBJ2-7
clone_size: NA
d_call: NA

cdr3_nt: TGTGCCAGCTCACCAGTACAGGGGGCCAGCTATGGCTACACCTTC
cdr3_aa: CASSPVQGASYGYTF
v_call: TRBV18
j_call: TRBJ1-2
clone_size: many
d_call: TRBD1

cdr3_nt: TGTGCCAGCCATTTAAAGACTCCCGGTGGGACCCAGTACTTC
cdr3_aa: CASHLKTPGGTQYF
v_call: TRBV5-4
j_call: TRBJ2-5
clone_size: many
d_call: NA

cdr3_nt: TGTGCCAGCAGTCCCACGACAGCGTACACTGAAGCTTTCTTT
cdr3_aa: CASSPTTAYTEAFF
v_call: TRBV27
j_call: TRBJ1-1
clone_size: many
d_call: NA

cdr3_nt: TGCAGCGCTCTAGCGGGAGCTGGCTACACCTTC
cdr3_aa: CSALAGAGYTF
v_call: TRBV29-1
j_call: TRBJ1-2
clone_size: NA
d_call: NA

cdr3_nt: TGTGCCAGCAGCTTAGCGACAGGGGCTCCGAACACTGAAGCTTTCTTT
cdr3_aa: CASSLATGAPNTEAFF
v_call: TRBV7-2
j_call: TRBJ1-1
clone_size: many
d_call: TRBD1

cdr3_nt: TGTGCCTCCTTTCACGGCAAGAGGGACAGGGTGTTTTATGGCTACACCTTC
cdr3_aa: CASFHGKRDRVFYGYTF
v_call: TRBV6-6
j_call: TRBJ1-2
clone_size: many
d_call: TRBD1

cdr3_nt: TGCGCCAGCAGCCAGGATTTTGGCACAGATACGCAGTATTTT
cdr3_aa: CASSQDFGTDTQYF
v_call: TRBV4-3
j_call: TRBJ2-3
clone_size: many
d_call: NA

cdr3_nt: TGTGCCAGCACGCGCGGCAATCAGCCCCAGCATTTT
cdr3_aa: CASTRGNQPQHF
v_call: TRBV6-1
j_call: TRBJ1-5
clone_size: NA
d_call: NA

cdr3_nt: TGTGCCAGCAGTGGGCCGGGACAGGGGGTCGATGAGCAGTTCTTC
cdr3_aa: CASSGPGQGVDEQFF
v_call: TRBV6-2/TRBV6-3
j_call: TRBJ2-1
clone_size: NA
d_call: TRBD1

cdr3_nt: TGTGCCAGCAGTTTATCCGGCAGCGGCTATGGCTACACCTTC
cdr3_aa: CASSLSGSGYGYTF
v_call: TRBV28
j_call: TRBJ1-2
clone_size: many
d_call: NA

cdr3_nt: TGTGCCAGCAGTTACTCCAAAAACATTCAGTACTTC
cdr3_aa: CASSYSKNIQYF
v_call: TRBV6-2/TRBV6-3
j_call: TRBJ2-4
clone_size: NA
d_call: NA

cdr3_nt: TGTGCCAGCAGCTTAGATCCTAGCCCTGAGCAGTTCTTC
cdr3_aa: CASSLDPSPEQFF
v_call: TRBV7-2
j_call: TRBJ2-1
clone_size: few
d_call: NA

cdr3_nt: TGCAGTGCGCAATTTCCGGGATCCTACGAGCAGTACTTC
cdr3_aa: CSAQFPGSYEQYF
v_call: TRBV20-1
j_call: TRBJ2-7
clone_size: many
d_call: NA

cdr3_nt: TGCGCCAGCAGCTCCGCTAGCACAGATACGCAGTATTTT
cdr3_aa: CASSSASTDTQYF
v_call: TRBV5-1
j_call: TRBJ2-3
clone_size: many
d_call: NA

cdr3_nt: TGTGCCAGCACCATACAGGGGCGGGACGAGCAGTACTTC
cdr3_aa: CASTIQGRDEQYF
v_call: TRBV5-6
j_call: TRBJ2-7
clone_size: many
d_call: TRBD1

cdr3_nt: TGCAGCGTTGAAGGACTAGCGGGGGGAACAGATACGCAGTATTTT
cdr3_aa: CSVEGLAGGTDTQYF
v_call: TRBV29-1
j_call: TRBJ2-3
clone_size: NA
d_call: TRBD2

cdr3_nt: NA
cdr3_aa: CASSFGSGSPGELFF
v_call: TRBV5-1
j_call: TRBJ2-2
clone_size: few
d_call: NA

cdr3_nt: TGCGCCAGCAGCCAAGGTCTGAGGGGCTCCTACAATGAGCAGTTCTTC
cdr3_aa: CASSQGLRGSYNEQFF
v_call: TRBV4-1
j_call: TRBJ2-1
clone_size: many
d_call: NA

cdr3_nt: TGTGCCATCGCCCCCGGCTCGACTAGCGGGAGTCCGGATACGCAGTATTTT
cdr3_aa: CAIAPGSTSGSPDTQYF
v_call: TRBV10-3
j_call: TRBJ2-3
clone_size: NA
d_call: TRBD2

cdr3_nt: TGTGCCAGCAGTTTAATGACTAGCGGGGAAAGAGATACGCAGTATTTT
cdr3_aa: CASSLMTSGERDTQYF
v_call: TRBV27
j_call: TRBJ2-3
clone_size: NA
d_call: TRBD2

cdr3_nt: TGTGCCAGCAGCTCCCCAGGGGGCGCATACTATGGCTACACCTTC
cdr3_aa: CASSSPGGAYYGYTF
v_call: TRBV5-6
j_call: TRBJ1-2
clone_size: many
d_call: TRBD1

cdr3_nt: TGCGCCAGCAGCTCAACCTATTCCTACAATGAGCAGTTCTTC
cdr3_aa: CASSSTYSYNEQFF
v_call: TRBV5-1
j_call: TRBJ2-1
clone_size: NA
d_call: NA

cdr3_nt: TGTGCCAGTAGTAACTGGCAGCGAAGGGGTTTGGTAAACATTCAGTACTTC
cdr3_aa: CASSNWQRRGLVNIQYF
v_call: TRBV19
j_call: TRBJ2-4
clone_size: many
d_call: NA

cdr3_nt: TGTGCCTGGGACAGGGGGAGAAATCAGCCCCAGCATTTT
cdr3_aa: CAWDRGRNQPQHF
v_call: TRBV30
j_call: TRBJ1-5
clone_size: few
d_call: TRBD1

cdr3_nt: TGTGCCAGCAGCCCTGGGGGTTCATCTGATACGCAGTATTTT
cdr3_aa: CASSPGGSSDTQYF
v_call: TRBV11-3
j_call: TRBJ2-3
clone_size: many
d_call: NA

cdr3_nt: TGCGCCAGCAGCTCCACAGGGGTGAGGGTCGAGCAGTACTTC
cdr3_aa: CASSSTGVRVEQYF
v_call: TRBV5-1
j_call: TRBJ2-7
clone_size: many
d_call: TRBD1

cdr3_nt: TGCGCCAGCAGCCTAAACCTAGCGGGGACGACCGGGGAGCTGTTTTTT
cdr3_aa: CASSLNLAGTTGELFF
v_call: TRBV5-1
j_call: TRBJ2-2
clone_size: few
d_call: TRBD2

cdr3_nt: TGTGCCAGCATGACTTCACCTAACACTGAAGCTTTCTTT
cdr3_aa: CASMTSPNTEAFF
v_call: TRBV28
j_call: TRBJ1-1
clone_size: NA
d_call: NA

cdr3_nt: TGTGCCAGCAGCCCCGCGATACTAGCGGGAGTTGGAGAGACCCAGTACTTC
cdr3_aa: CASSPAILAGVGETQYF
v_call: TRBV11-2
j_call: TRBJ2-5
clone_size: many
d_call: TRBD2

cdr3_nt: TGCAGCGTTGTACAGGCCAACTCTGGAAACACCATATATTTT
cdr3_aa: CSVVQANSGNTIYF
v_call: TRBV29-1
j_call: TRBJ1-3
clone_size: many
d_call: NA

cdr3_nt: TGTGCCAGCAGCTTAGTTTTGTCAGGGAATCAGCCCCAGCATTTT
cdr3_aa: CASSLVLSGNQPQHF
v_call: TRBV7-2
j_call: TRBJ1-5
clone_size: NA
d_call: NA

cdr3_nt: TGTGCCAGCAGTTTAGCGGAAACAAATACGCAGTATTTT
cdr3_aa: CASSLAETNTQYF
v_call: TRBV12-3/TRBV12-4
j_call: TRBJ2-3
clone_size: many
d_call: NA

cdr3_nt: TGTGCCAGCAGCTTAATAACAACACTAGCGGGAGACGTCACAGATACGCAGTATTTT
cdr3_aa: CASSLITTLAGDVTDTQYF
v_call: TRBV7-3
j_call: TRBJ2-3
clone_size: NA
d_call: TRBD2

cdr3_nt: TGTGCCAGCAGTTTCGGTGCTACTAGGGGCTACACCTTC
cdr3_aa: CASSFGATRGYTF
v_call: TRBV12-3/TRBV12-4
j_call: TRBJ1-2
clone_size: NA
d_call: NA

cdr3_nt: TGTGCCAGCTCATCGGGACAGGGAGATGAGCAGTTCTTC
cdr3_aa: CASSSGQGDEQFF
v_call: TRBV6-6
j_call: TRBJ2-1
clone_size: NA
d_call: TRBD1

cdr3_nt: TGCAGTGCTAATTCCGGGCTTAGGCTGGACGAGCAGTACTTC
cdr3_aa: CSANSGLRLDEQYF
v_call: TRBV20-1
j_call: TRBJ2-7
clone_size: many
d_call: NA

cdr3_nt: TGTGCCAGCAGGGAAACGGGACAGAATATCTATGGCTACACCTTC
cdr3_aa: CASRETGQNIYGYTF
v_call: TRBV6-5
j_call: TRBJ1-2
clone_size: few
d_call: TRBD1

cdr3_nt: TGTGCCAGTAGCATAAAGACAGGGCCCTACGAGCAGTACTTC
cdr3_aa: CASSIKTGPYEQYF
v_call: TRBV19
j_call: TRBJ2-7
clone_size: NA
d_call: TRBD1

cdr3_nt: TGTGCCAGCAGCTTGGGCCTAGCGGCGGACTACGAGCAGTACTTC
cdr3_aa: CASSLGLAADYEQYF
v_call: TRBV7-2
j_call: TRBJ2-7
clone_size: NA
d_call: TRBD2

cdr3_nt: TGTGCCAGCAGTTCTCGGACAGAGCAGTACTTC
cdr3_aa: CASSSRTEQYF
v_call: TRBV28
j_call: TRBJ2-7
clone_size: few
d_call: NA

cdr3_nt: TGTGCCAGCAGCTTTGGGACTAGCAGTAATGAGCAGTTCTTC
cdr3_aa: CASSFGTSSNEQFF
v_call: TRBV11-2
j_call: TRBJ2-1
clone_size: few
d_call: TRBD2

cdr3_nt: TGCAGTACTCAGACAGGGAATTTTTACGAGCAGTACTTC
cdr3_aa: CSTQTGNFYEQYF
v_call: TRBV20-1
j_call: TRBJ2-7
clone_size: many
d_call: TRBD1